This T cell receptor (beta chain) emerged from a study of beta chain features in type 1 diabetes. CDR1 is SGHDN and CDR2 is FVKESK in the germline V gene. The CDR3 has 13 residues. The V end lost 4 bases, the J end lost 2 bases, and 8 bases lay between the germline ends. Reverse transcribing all isolated RNA meant expressed TCRB transcripts were sequenced. Method: immunoSEQ multiplex PCR; TCRdb's copy keeps in-frame clones and lacks some. The sample lists roughly 450,000 clones, about 15% occurring once. The sequencing input was naive CD4+ T cells from blood. This sequence joins TRBV14 and TRBJ1-1; D gene uncertain. The sequence was obtained from a man between 25 and 39 years old in good health. The CDR3 nucleotides are TGTGCCAGCAGCCGTAAGAGTAACACTGAAGCTTTCTTT. Residues: CASSRKSNTEAFF.